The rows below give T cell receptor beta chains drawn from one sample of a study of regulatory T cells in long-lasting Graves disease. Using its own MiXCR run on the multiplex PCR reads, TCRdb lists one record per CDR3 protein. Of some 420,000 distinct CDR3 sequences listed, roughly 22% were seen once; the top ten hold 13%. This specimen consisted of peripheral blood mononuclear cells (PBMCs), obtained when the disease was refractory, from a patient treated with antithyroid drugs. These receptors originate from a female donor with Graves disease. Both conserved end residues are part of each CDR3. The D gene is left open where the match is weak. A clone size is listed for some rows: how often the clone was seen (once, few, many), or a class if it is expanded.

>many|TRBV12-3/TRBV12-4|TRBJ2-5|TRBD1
CASSSHPTGVETQYF
TGTGCCAGCAGTTCCCACCCGACAGGGGTAGAGACCCAGTACTTC
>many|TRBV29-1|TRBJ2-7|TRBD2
CSAKLAGGPYEQYF
TGCAGCGCCAAACTGGCGGGAGGCCCCTACGAGCAGTACTTC
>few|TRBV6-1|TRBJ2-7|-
CASRGSFSSYEQYF
TGTGCCAGCAGGGGTAGCTTCAGCTCCTACGAGCAGTACTTC
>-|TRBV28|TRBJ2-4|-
CASSSKILQYF
TGTGCCAGCAGTAGTAAGATCCTTCAGTACTTC
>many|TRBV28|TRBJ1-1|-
CASSPPLGARDTEAFF
TGTGCCAGCAGTCCGCCATTGGGGGCTAGGGACACTGAAGCTTTCTTT
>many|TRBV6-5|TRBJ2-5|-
CASSYSARGLQETQYF
TGTGCCAGCAGTTACTCGGCCCGGGGGCTACAAGAGACCCAGTACTTC
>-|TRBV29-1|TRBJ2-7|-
CSVSRGLNEQYF
TGCAGCGTCAGCAGGGGACTGAACGAGCAGTACTTC
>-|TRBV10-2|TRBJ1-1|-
CASSDIKTGTEAFF
TGCGCCAGCAGTGATATTAAGACAGGCACTGAAGCTTTCTTT
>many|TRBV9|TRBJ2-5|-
CASSVYGGIQETQYF
TGTGCCAGCAGCGTATACGGCGGCATACAAGAGACCCAGTACTTC
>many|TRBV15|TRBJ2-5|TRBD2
CATSRGSSGAQETQYF
TGTGCCACCAGCAGAGGATCTAGCGGGGCGCAAGAGACCCAGTACTTC
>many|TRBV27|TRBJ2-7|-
CASSPPGGREQYF
TGTGCCAGCAGTCCCCCCGGGGGCCGCGAGCAGTACTTC
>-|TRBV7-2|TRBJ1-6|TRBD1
CASSLGGTGVRSPLHF
TGTGCCAGCAGCTTAGGAGGGACAGGGGTACGGTCACCCCTCCACTTT
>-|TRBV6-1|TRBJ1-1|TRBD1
CASSHRDRDNTEAFF
TGTGCCAGCAGCCACCGGGACAGGGATAACACTGAAGCTTTCTTT
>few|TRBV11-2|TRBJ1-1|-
CASSLDLTEEAFF
TGTGCCAGCAGCTTAGATCTCACAGAAGAAGCTTTCTTT
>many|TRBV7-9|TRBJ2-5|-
CASSLNHGETQYF
TGTGCCAGCAGCTTAAACCATGGAGAGACCCAGTACTTC